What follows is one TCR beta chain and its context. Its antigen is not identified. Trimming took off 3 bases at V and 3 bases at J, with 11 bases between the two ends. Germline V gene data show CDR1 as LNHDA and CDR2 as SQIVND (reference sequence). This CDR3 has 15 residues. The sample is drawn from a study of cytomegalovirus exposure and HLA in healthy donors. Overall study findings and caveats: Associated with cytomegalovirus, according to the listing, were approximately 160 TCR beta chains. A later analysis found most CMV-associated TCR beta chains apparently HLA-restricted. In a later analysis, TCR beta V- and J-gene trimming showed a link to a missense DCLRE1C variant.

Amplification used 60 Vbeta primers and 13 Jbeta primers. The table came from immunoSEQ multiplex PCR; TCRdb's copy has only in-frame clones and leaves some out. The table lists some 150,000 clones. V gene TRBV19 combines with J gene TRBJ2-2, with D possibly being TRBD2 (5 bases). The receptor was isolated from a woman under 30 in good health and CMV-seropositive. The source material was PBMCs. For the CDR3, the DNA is TGTGCCAGTAGTATTGTAGGGAGTTACACCGGGGAGCTGTTTTTT. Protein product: CASSIVGSYTGELFF.